One sample yielded the 8 T cell receptor beta chains listed below, sequenced in a study of shared clonotypes between healthy human individuals. Naivety among CD8 cells was defined by CD45RO negativity and positive CCR7 selection, thereby excluding terminally differentiated effector memory CD45RA+ cells. Assay: immunoSEQ multiplex PCR; the TCRdb copy retains only in-frame clones and omits some. Here the sample spans about 1.9 million clones, about 94% being singletons. Material: naive CD8+ T cells from PBMCs. These receptors came from a man younger than 35 in good health. Some clones in this sample may be carry-over from other donors' samples.

This chain uses TRBV7-8 with TRBJ1-5, with TRBD1 matching over 9 bases. The CDR3 covers 14 residues. The V and J ends lost 1 base and 7 bases, in that order; junction bases with no gene match: 2. Looked up from germline, CDR1 is SGHVS and CDR2 is FQNEAQ. Here the CDR3 DNA reads TGTGCCAGCAGCTTAGAGACAGGGGGGCAGCCCCAGCATTTT. It codes for CASSLETGGQPQHF.

The rearrangement links TRBV4-2 to TRBJ2-7; no definite D call. The V end lost 0 bases, the J end lost 2 bases, and 11 bases lay between the germline ends. The germline V gene has CDR1 LGHNA and CDR2 YNFKEQ. The CDR3 has 15 residues. This CDR3 reads CASSQEDSAAYEQYF. Here the CDR3 DNA reads TGTGCCAGCAGCCAAGAGGATTCGGCCGCCTACGAGCAGTACTTC.

Here the CDR3 reads CASSLAAGKGQFF. The CDR3 bases are TGTGCCAGCAGCTTAGCCGCAGGCAAGGGGCAGTTCTTC. The genes are TRBV11-1 and TRBJ2-1; D unclear. The CDR3 runs to 13 residues. Germline CDR1 is SGHAT and CDR2 is FQDESV (reference sequence). Trimming left V 0 bases short and J 12 bases short, with 12 bases between.

This sequence joins TRBV9 and TRBJ1-4; a possible D gene is TRBD1 (6 bases). The germline V gene has CDR1 SGDLS and CDR2 YYNGEE. Trimming left V 2 bases short and J 5 bases short, with 10 bases between. The CDR3 totals 14 residues. As DNA, the CDR3 is TGTGCCAGCAGCGTGACAGGATACAATGAAAAACTGTTTTTT. Translation gives CASSVTGYNEKLFF.

The genes are TRBV27 and TRBJ2-7; D may correspond to TRBD1 or TRBD2 (5 bases each). The germline V gene encodes CDR1 MNHEY and CDR2 SMNVEV (reference sequence). This CDR3 is 12 amino acids long. With 4 bases removed from V and 7 bases from J, the gap between germline ends came to 11 bases. DNA of the CDR3: TGTGCCAGCAGTTGGGACCGTAAAGAGCAGTACTTC. This sequence encodes CASSWDRKEQYF.

To note about this clone: Different DNA sequences within this sample yield the same CDR3. V and J are TRBV6-6 and TRBJ2-7, with a weak D call TRBD2 (5 bases). V shed 0 bases and J shed 3 bases, with 6 bases lying between them. Germline CDR1 is MNHNY and CDR2 is SVGAGI (reference sequence). The CDR3 is made up of 13 amino acids. The CDR3 sequence: CASSYSRDYEQYF. The CDR3 bases are TGTGCCAGCAGTTACTCGAGGGACTACGAGCAGTACTTC.

The V call is TRBV7-9, the J call TRBJ2-5, with D maybe TRBD1 (6 bases). Trimming left V 5 bases short and J 5 bases short, with 21 bases between. The CDR3 is 16 amino acids. CDR1 SEHNR and CDR2 FQNEAQ come from the germline V gene (reference sequence). CDR3 amino acids: CASSPRTARAGETQYF. CDR3 coding DNA: TGTGCCAGCAGCCCTAGGACAGCAAGGGCCGGGGAGACCCAGTACTTC.

This chain links TRBV9 with TRBJ1-4; 7 nucleotides line up with TRBD1. The CDR3 sequence is 15 residues long. J was trimmed by 2 bases and V by 3 bases; bases with no gene match: 4. Looked up from germline, CDR1 is SGDLS and CDR2 is YYNGEE. The CDR3 spells CASSAAGGTNEKLFF. CDR3 bases: TGTGCCAGCAGCGCCGCAGGGGGGACTAATGAAAAACTGTTTTTT.